This T cell receptor (beta chain) stems from a study of cytomegalovirus exposure and HLA in healthy donors. As for the study in general: The 95 million to 120 million unique TCR beta sequences, from 150 million to 200 million T cells, were found by an earlier analysis. Notes on the study in general: Rare sequences made up most TCRs, while some public TCRs were found in many donors. Beyond CMV serostatus, there was no information to go on about immune exposure. The investigators catalogued 150 to 200 TCR beta chains as cytomegalovirus-associated.

CDR1 is SEHNR and CDR2 is FQNEAQ in the germline V gene (reference sequence). CDR3 size: 15 residues. V gave up 5 bases and J gave up 7 bases; unmatched junction bases: 8. The PCR ran on 60 Vbeta and 13 Jbeta primers. Clones were read by immunoSEQ multiplex PCR, and TCRdb kept only the in-frame ones, dropping some. The table records 150,000 or so clones, approximately 71% of them present only once. This clone was detected a few times. The antigen is not known. This receptor was identified in a young man in good health and CMV-seropositive. The specimen was PBMCs. The chain combines TRBV7-9 with TRBJ2-7, with 13 bases identical to TRBD2. CDR3 DNA: TGTGCCAGCAGCCCACTAGCGGGGGGGGGCGAGGAGCAGTACTTC. Its protein is CASSPLAGGGEEQYF.